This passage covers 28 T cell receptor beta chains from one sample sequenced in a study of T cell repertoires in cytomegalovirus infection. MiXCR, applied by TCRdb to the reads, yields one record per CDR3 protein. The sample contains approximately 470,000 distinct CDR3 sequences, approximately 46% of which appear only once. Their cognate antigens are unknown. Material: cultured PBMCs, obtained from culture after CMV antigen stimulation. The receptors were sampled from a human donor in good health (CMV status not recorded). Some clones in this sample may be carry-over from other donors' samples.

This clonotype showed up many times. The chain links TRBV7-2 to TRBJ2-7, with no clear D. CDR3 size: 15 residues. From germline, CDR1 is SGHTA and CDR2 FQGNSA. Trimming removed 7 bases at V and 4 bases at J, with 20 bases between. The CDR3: CASILGPDGPYEQYF. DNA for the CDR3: TGTGCCAGCATCCTAGGGCCGGACGGGCCGTACGAGCAGTACTTC.

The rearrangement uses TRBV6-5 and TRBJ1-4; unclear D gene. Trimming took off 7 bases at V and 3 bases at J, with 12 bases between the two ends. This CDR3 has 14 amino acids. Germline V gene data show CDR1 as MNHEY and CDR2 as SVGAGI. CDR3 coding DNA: TGTGCCAGCACCTCACGGCGGGCTAATGAAAAACTGTTTTTT. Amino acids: CASTSRRANEKLFF.

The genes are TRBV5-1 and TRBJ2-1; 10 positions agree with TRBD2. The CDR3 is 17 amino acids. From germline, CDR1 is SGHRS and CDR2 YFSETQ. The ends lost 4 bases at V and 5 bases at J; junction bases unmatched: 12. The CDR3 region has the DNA TGCGCCAGCAGCCTCCGATCTAGCGGGGGTTTCCACAATGAGCAGTTCTTC. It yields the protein CASSLRSSGGFHNEQFF.

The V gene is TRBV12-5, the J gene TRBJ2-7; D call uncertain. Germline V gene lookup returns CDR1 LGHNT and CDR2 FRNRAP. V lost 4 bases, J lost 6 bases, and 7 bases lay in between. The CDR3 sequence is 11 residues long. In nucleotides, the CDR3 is TGTGCTAGTGGTTCCCCCTCCGAGCAGTACTTC. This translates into CASGSPSEQYF.

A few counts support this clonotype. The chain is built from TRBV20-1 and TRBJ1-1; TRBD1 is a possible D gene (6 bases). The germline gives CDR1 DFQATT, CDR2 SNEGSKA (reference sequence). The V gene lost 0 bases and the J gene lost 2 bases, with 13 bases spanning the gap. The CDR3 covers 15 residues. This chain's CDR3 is CSARDGGQSNTEAFF. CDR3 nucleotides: TGCAGTGCTAGAGATGGGGGACAATCCAACACTGAAGCTTTCTTT.

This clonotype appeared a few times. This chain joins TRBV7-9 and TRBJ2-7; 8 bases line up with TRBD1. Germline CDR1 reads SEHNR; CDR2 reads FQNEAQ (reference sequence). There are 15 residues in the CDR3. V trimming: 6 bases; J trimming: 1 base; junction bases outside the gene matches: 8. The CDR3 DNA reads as TGTGCCAGCAGTTCCGACAGGGGAGGATCCTACGAGCAGTACTTC. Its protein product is CASSSDRGGSYEQYF.

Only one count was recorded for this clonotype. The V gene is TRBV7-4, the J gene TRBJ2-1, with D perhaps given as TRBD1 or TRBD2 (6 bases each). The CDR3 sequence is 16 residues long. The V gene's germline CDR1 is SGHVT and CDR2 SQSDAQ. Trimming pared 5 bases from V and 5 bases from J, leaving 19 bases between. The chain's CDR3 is CASSPARGHGNNEQFF. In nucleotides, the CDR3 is TGTGCCAGCAGCCCTGCCCGGGGGCATGGTAACAATGAGCAGTTCTTC.

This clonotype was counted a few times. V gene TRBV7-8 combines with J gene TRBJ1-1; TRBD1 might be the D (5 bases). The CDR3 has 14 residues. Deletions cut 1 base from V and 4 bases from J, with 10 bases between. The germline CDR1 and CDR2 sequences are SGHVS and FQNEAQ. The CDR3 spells CASSLDSRATEAFF. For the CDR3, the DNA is TGTGCCAGCAGCTTAGATTCCAGGGCCACTGAAGCTTTCTTT.

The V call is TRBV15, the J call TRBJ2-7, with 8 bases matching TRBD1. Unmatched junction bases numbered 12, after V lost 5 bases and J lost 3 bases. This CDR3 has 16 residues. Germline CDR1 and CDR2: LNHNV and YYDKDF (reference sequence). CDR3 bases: TGTGCCACCAGCTATGACAGGGGCGCACTCCTCTACGAGCAGTACTTC. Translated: CATSYDRGALLYEQYF.

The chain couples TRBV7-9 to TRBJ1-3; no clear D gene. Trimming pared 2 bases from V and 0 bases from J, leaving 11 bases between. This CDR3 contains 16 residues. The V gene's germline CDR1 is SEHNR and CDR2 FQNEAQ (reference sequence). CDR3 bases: TGTGCCAGCAGCTTACAATACACCGTCTCTGGAAACACCATATATTTT. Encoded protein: CASSLQYTVSGNTIYF.

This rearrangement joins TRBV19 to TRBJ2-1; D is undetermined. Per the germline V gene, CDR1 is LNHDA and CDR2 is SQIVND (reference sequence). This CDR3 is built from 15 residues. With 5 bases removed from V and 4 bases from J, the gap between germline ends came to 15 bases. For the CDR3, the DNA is TGTGCCAGTAGTTGGGTAGCCGAACCTTACAATGAGCAGTTCTTC. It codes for CASSWVAEPYNEQFF. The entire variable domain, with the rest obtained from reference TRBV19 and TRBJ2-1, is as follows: DGGITQSPKYLFRKEGQNVTLSCEQNLNHDAMYWYRQDPGQGLRLIYYSQIVNDFQKGDIAEGYSVSREKKESFPLTVTSAQKNPTAFYLCASSWVAEPYNEQFFGPGTRLTVL.

The CDR3: CASRIPGPNREAFF. The CDR3 DNA reads TGTGCCAGTAGGATACCGGGGCCCAATCGTGAAGCTTTCTTT. The V gene is TRBV19, the J gene TRBJ1-1; TRBD1 might be the D (5 bases). The CDR3 spans 14 residues. V lost 6 bases, J lost 7 bases, and 18 bases lay in between. The germline V gene has CDR1 LNHDA and CDR2 SQIVND (reference sequence).

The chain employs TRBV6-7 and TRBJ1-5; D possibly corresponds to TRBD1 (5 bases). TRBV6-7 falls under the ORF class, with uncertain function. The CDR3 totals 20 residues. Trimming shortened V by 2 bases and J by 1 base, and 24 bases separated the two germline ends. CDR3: CASSYGTEMSPRESNQPQHF. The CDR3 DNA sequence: TGTGCCAGCAGTTACGGGACTGAAATGAGCCCGCGCGAAAGCAATCAGCCCCAGCATTTT.

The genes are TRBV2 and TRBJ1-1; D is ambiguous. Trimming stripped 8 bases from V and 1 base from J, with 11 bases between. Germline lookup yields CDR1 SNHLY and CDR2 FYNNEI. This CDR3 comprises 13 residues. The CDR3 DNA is TGTGCCAGCGCAGTACTCGCGAACACTGAAGCTTTCTTT. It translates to CASAVLANTEAFF. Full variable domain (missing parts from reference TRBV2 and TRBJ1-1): EPEVTQTPSHQVTQMGQEVILRCVPISNHLYFYWYRQILGQKVEFLVSFYNNEISEKSEIFDDQFSVERPDGSNFTLKIRSTKLEDSAMYFCASAVLANTEAFFGQGTRLTVV.

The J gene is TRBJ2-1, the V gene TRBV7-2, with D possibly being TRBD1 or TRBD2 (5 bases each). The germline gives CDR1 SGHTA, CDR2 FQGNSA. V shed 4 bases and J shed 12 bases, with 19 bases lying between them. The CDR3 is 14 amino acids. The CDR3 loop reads CASSSAGTPRGQFF. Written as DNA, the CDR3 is TGTGCCAGCAGCTCCGCCGGGACCCCACGCGGGCAGTTCTTC.

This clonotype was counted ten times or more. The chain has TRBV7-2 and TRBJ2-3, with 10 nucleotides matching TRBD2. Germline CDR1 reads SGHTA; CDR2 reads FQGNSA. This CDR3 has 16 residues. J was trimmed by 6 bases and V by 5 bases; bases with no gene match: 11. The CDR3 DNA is TGTGCCAGCAGCCCCCGGGGTCTAGCGGGAGAGGATACGCAGTATTTT. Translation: CASSPRGLAGEDTQYF.

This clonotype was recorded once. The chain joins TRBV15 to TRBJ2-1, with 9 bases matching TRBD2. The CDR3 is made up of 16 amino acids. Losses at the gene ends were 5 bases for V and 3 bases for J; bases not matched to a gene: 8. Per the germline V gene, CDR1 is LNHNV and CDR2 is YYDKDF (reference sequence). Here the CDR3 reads CATSSRLAADYNEQFF. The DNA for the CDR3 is TGTGCCACCAGCTCCCGACTAGCGGCCGACTACAATGAGCAGTTCTTC.

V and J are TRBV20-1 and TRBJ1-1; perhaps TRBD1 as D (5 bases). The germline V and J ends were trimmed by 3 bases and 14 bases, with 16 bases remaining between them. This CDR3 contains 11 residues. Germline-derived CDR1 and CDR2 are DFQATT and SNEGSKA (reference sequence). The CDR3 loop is CSASEGSLRFF. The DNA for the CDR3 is TGCAGTGCTAGTGAGGGGTCTCTTAGGTTCTTT.

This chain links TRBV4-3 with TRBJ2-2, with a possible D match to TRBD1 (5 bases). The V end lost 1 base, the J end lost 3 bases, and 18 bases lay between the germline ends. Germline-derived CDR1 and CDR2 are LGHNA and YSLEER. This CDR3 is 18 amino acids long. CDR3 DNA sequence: TGCGCCAGCAGCCAAGTACATGGAATAGGGGTGGACACCGGGGAGCTGTTTTTT. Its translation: CASSQVHGIGVDTGELFF.

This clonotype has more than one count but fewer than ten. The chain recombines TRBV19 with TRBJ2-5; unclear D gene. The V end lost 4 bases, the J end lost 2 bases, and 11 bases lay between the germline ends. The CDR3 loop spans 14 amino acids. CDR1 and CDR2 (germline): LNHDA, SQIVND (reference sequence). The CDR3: CASSTQSPQETQYF. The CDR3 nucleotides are TGTGCCAGTAGTACACAGTCCCCGCAAGAGACCCAGTACTTC.

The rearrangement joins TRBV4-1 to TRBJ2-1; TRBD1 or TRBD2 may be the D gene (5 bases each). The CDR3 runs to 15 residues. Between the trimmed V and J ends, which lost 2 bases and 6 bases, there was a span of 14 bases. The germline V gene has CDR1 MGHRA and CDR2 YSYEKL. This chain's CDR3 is CASSQTTGTPNEQFF. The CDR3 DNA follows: TGCGCCAGCAGCCAAACCACCGGGACCCCCAATGAGCAGTTCTTC.

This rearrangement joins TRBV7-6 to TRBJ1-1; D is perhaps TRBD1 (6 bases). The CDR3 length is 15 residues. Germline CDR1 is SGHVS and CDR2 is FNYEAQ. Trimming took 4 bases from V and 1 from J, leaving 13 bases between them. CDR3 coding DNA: TGTGCCAGCAGCTACAATTGGGGGCGGAACACTGAAGCTTTCTTT. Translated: CASSYNWGRNTEAFF. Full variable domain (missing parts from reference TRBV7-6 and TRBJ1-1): GAGVSQSPRYKVTKRGQDVALRCDPISGHVSLYWYRQALGQGPEFLTYFNYEAQQDKSGLPNDRFSAERPEGSISTLTIQRTEQRDSAMYRCASSYNWGRNTEAFFGQGTRLTVV.

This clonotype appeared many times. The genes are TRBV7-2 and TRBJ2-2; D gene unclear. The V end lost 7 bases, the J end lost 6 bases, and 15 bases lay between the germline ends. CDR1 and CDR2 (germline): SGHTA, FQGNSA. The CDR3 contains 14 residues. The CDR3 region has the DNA TGTGCCAGCAAACTCAGGCGCTCATCCGGGGAGCTGTTTTTT. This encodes CASKLRRSSGELFF.

The CDR3: CASSYLSGGGTEAFF. The CDR3, as DNA: TGTGCCAGCAGTTATCTATCCGGGGGCGGCACTGAAGCTTTCTTT. The rearrangement links TRBV6-5 to TRBJ1-1, with D maybe TRBD1 (6 bases). The CDR3 has 15 amino acids. Germline assignment: CDR1 MNHEY and CDR2 SVGAGI. V was cut by 3 bases and J by 4 bases, with 15 bases left in between.

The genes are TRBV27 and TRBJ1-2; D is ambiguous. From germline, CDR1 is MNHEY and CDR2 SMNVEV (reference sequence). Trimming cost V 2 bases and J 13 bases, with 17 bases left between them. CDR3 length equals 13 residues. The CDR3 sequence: CASSLIGAPDATF. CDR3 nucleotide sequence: TGTGCCAGCAGTTTAATTGGTGCACCGGACGCCACCTTC.

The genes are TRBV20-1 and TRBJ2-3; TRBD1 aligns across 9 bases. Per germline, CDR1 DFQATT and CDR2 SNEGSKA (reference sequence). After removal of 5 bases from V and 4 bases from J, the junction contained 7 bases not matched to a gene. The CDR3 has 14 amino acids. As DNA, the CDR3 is TGCAGTGCTGAACCGGGACAGGGCGCAGATACGCAGTATTTT. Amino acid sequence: CSAEPGQGADTQYF.

The CDR3 DNA sequence: TGTGCCAGCAGTACCGAGCTAGCGGGAGTGGGGGAGAATGAGCAGTTCTTC. Amino acid sequence: CASSTELAGVGENEQFF. This chain joins TRBV6-2 or TRBV6-3 and TRBJ2-1, with TRBD2 identical over 10 bases. Unmatched junction bases numbered 14, after V lost 5 bases and J lost 7 bases. The CDR3 runs to 17 residues. Germline loops: CDR1 MNHEY, CDR2 SVGEGT.

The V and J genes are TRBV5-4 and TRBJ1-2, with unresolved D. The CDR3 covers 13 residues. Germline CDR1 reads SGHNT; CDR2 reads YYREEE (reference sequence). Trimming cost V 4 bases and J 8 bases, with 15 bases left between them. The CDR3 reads CASSVDIPGGYTF. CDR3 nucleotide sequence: TGTGCCAGCAGCGTCGACATCCCGGGGGGCTACACCTTC.